This T cell receptor (beta chain) stems from a study of HIV-infected patients and healthy controls. Whole blood was used without fractionation, so all unsorted peripheral T cells were included. Germline-derived CDR1 and CDR2 are SGHVS and FQNEAQ. CDR3 length: 14 amino acids. V lost 5 bases and J lost 5, with 13 bases in between. In this sample, this clonotype turned up many times. Reverse transcription used around 500 ng RNA and constant-region primers for alpha and beta. Separate chain-specific third strand synthesis with multiplexing indices produced the alpha and beta libraries. TCRdb re-derived calls from the 5' RACE reads in MiXCR, one entry per CDR3 protein. The table includes some 17,000 distinct CDR3 sequences, around 9.2% detected once.

The J gene is TRBJ2-1, the V gene TRBV7-8; possibly TRBD2 for D (6 bases). The sequence came from an adult in good health. The specimen was blood. The CDR3 loop is CASSALAFDNEQFF. The CDR3 DNA sequence: TGTGCCAGCAGCGCACTAGCCTTCGACAATGAGCAGTTCTTC. Drawing the rest from reference TRBV7-8 and TRBJ2-1, the complete variable domain is GAGVSQSPRYKVAKRGQDVALRCDPISGHVSLFWYQQALGQGPEFLTYFQNEAQLDKSGLPSDRFFAERPEGSVSTLKIQRTQQEDSAVYLCASSALAFDNEQFFGPGTRLTVL.